This TCR beta chain stems from a study of a mutant IDH1 vaccine in newly diagnosed glioma. Study information: The study started vaccination 4-6 weeks after radiotherapy alone, or with temozolomide cycles. Previous care, which was radiotherapy, temozolomide, or both, most often involved both.

The study's findings and limits: The authors found pseudoprogression apparently unrelated to changes in top peripheral T cell clonotypes.

As to this clone: Its antigen is still unknown.

Germline lookup yields CDR1 MNHNS and CDR2 SASEGT. The J segment lost 4 bases and the V segment lost 0 bases, leaving 12 bases of the junction unmatched. This CDR3 is built from 18 residues. Time point meaning: week 23, last vaccination. All doses held 300 ug of mutant IDH1 20-mer peptide, with topical imiquimod. Repertoires were generated with immunoSEQ multiplex PCR, while TCRdb's copy carries only in-frame clones and drops some. The table includes 50,000 to 65,000 clones, around 86% detected once. The chain links TRBV6-1 to TRBJ2-7; 10 nucleotides line up with TRBD2. Sequencing used PBMCs, obtained from a glioma patient whose treatment included an IDH1 peptide vaccine. The receptor was isolated from a man in his forties or fifties with glioma. In DNA form, the CDR3 reads TGTGCCAGCAGTGAAGCGCGGGGTTGGAGCGGGAGGGGATACGAGCAGTACTTC. This translates into CASSEARGWSGRGYEQYF.